This is a list of T cell receptor beta chains from one sample in a study of blood T cell repertoires in COVID-19. Profiling relied on immunoSEQ multiplex PCR, and the TCRdb table lists in-frame clones only, not all of them. The sample contains roughly 400,000 clones, approximately 91% of which appear only once. Sequenced input: PBMCs or T cells enriched from blood (not recorded which). The origin of the receptors is a woman aged 18-35 years who had been exposed to COVID-19. The conserved cysteine and the conserved F or W are not part of the CDR3 here. A D gene is named only where the DNA matches it firmly. Not all rows give a size; the values are once, few, many and, for expanded clones, a class.

NA	TRBD2	TRBV3-1/TRBV3-2	TRBJ2-5	ASSQGVAPTSPSGETQY
NA	NA	TRBV4-2	TRBJ1-2	ASSQEIKGGDGYT
once	TRBD1	TRBV6-5	TRBJ2-7	ASRLTGGSSYEQY
NA	NA	TRBV2	TRBJ1-1	ASKREFYGTEAF
NA	NA	TRBV28	TRBJ2-7	ASSLNSPGEQY
NA	TRBD1	TRBV11-2	TRBJ1-2	ASSPQGDGYT
NA	TRBD1	TRBV7-9	TRBJ2-1	ASTSRYGTGINNEQF
once	TRBD2	TRBV6-5	TRBJ2-7	ASSRGSGGVYEQY
few	NA	TRBV11-2	TRBJ1-6	ASSLFGLNSPLH
NA	NA	TRBV9	TRBJ2-2	ASSVRTVANTGELF